Shown below are 13 T cell receptor beta chains from a single sample sequenced in a study of T cells in Graves' hyperthyroidism and ophthalmopathy. Amplification targeted TCR beta CDR3 regions from RNA transcripts. The HTBI primer set served for first-round RT-PCR of the TCR CDR3. TCRdb redid the calling of the multiplex PCR reads with MiXCR, one entry per CDR3 protein. This sample has 350,000 or so distinct CDR3 sequences, with 17% found just once. Specimen: blood. These receptor sequences come from a woman between 25 and 40 years old with Graves' hyperthyroidism that later progressed to Graves' ophthalmopathy.

This clonotype was seen at least ten times. The gene calls are TRBV20-1 and TRBJ2-5; 9 bases agree with TRBD2. Germline values: CDR1 DFQATT, CDR2 SNEGSKA (reference sequence). V dropped 0 bases and J dropped 2; count of bases not matched to a gene: 16. This CDR3 comprises 19 residues. The CDR3 spells CSARDIIREIAGAQETQYF. The CDR3 DNA reads as TGCAGTGCTAGAGATATCATCCGAGAGATAGCGGGAGCTCAAGAGACCCAGTACTTC.

This clonotype was seen at least ten times. V gene TRBV11-1 combines with J gene TRBJ2-7; possible D gene TRBD2, 6 bases. CDR3 size: 14 residues. V lost 3 bases to trimming and J lost 3 bases, with 12 bases between them. CDR1 and CDR2 from the germline V gene are SGHAT and FQDESV (reference sequence). The CDR3 sequence: CASSFRGSHYEQYF. The CDR3, as DNA: TGTGCCAGCAGCTTTCGGGGGAGCCACTACGAGCAGTACTTC.

The CDR3 DNA sequence: TGTGCCAGCAGTGCTCGACTAGCGGGAGGGAACAATGAGCAGTTCTTC. This gives the protein CASSARLAGGNNEQFF. The chain links TRBV25-1 to TRBJ2-1, with 14 bases identical to TRBD2. Germline V gene data show CDR1 as MGHDK and CDR2 as SYGVNS. V trimming: 4 bases; J trimming: 5 bases; junction bases outside the gene matches: 4. The CDR3 totals 16 residues.

The chain recombines TRBV4-1 with TRBJ2-6; weak D call: TRBD2 (6 bases). The CDR3 consists of 18 residues. CDR1 is MGHRA and CDR2 is YSYEKL in the germline V gene. V dropped 4 bases and J dropped 2 bases, with 18 bases sitting between them. The CDR3 DNA reads TGCGCCAGCAGCCCGGGGCGAGGGCGGGGCGCTGGGGCCAACGTCCTGACTTTC. Translated: CASSPGRGRGAGANVLTF.

This clonotype was counted ten times or more. This rearrangement joins TRBV19 to TRBJ2-5; TRBD1 agrees at 8 bases. The trim removed 5 bases at V and 2 bases at J, leaving 10 bases unmatched. The CDR3 runs to 16 residues. Per germline, CDR1 LNHDA and CDR2 SQIVND (reference sequence). The CDR3 nucleotides are TGTGCCAGTAGTTCGCCCGGAGGGACAGGACAAGAGACCCAGTACTTC. It translates to CASSSPGGTGQETQYF.

In its sample, this clonotype was seen a few times. This chain connects TRBV6-1 to TRBJ1-3; TRBD1 might be the D (6 bases). Trimming left V 2 bases short and J 4 bases short, with 9 bases between. CDR3 length equals 14 residues. Germline V gene lookup returns CDR1 MNHNS and CDR2 SASEGT. The CDR3 is CASSEQGNGNTIYF. The CDR3 DNA sequence: TGTGCCAGCAGTGAACAGGGGAACGGAAACACCATATATTTT.

This clonotype was recorded at least ten times. CDR3 nucleotides: TGTGCCAGCGGGGAGGACTGGGTGGGCACAGATACGCAGTATTTT. Its protein is CASGEDWVGTDTQYF. This chain uses TRBV2 with TRBJ2-3; D is perhaps TRBD2 (6 bases). This CDR3 is built from 15 residues. In germline, CDR1 is SNHLY, CDR2 FYNNEI. Trimming took off 8 bases at V and 1 base at J, with 16 bases between the two ends.

This clonotype was seen more than once but under ten times. This chain uses TRBV9 with TRBJ1-2, with D hard to call. There are 13 residues in the CDR3. Germline V lookup: CDR1 SGDLS, CDR2 YYNGEE. V lost 4 bases and J lost 5, with 12 bases in between. In DNA form, the CDR3 reads TGTGCCAGCAGCCCCGGCAGACCATATGGCTACACCTTC. Translated, it gives CASSPGRPYGYTF.

At least ten counts were recorded for this clonotype. J is TRBJ1-2 and V is TRBV5-6; 9 bases map to TRBD1. The V gene's germline CDR1 is SGHDT and CDR2 YYEEEE. V gave up 4 bases and J gave up 6 bases; unmatched junction bases: 4. This CDR3 is 13 amino acids long. The chain's CDR3 is CASSAGTGNGYTF. CDR3 DNA sequence: TGTGCCAGCAGCGCCGGGACAGGGAATGGCTACACCTTC.

This clonotype was counted ten times or more. The chain links TRBV20-1 to TRBJ1-5; tentatively, D is TRBD1 (6 bases). Germline CDR1 is DFQATT and CDR2 is SNEGSKA (reference sequence). Trimming took off 5 bases at V and 15 bases at J, with 20 bases between the two ends. CDR3 size: 12 residues. This CDR3 reads CSAPESRGVRHF. The CDR3 coding sequence is TGCAGTGCTCCCGAATCGAGGGGGGTCAGGCATTTT.

This clonotype occurred a few times. The chain's CDR3 is CSAWTSNQPQHF. CDR3 DNA sequence: TGCAGTGCTTGGACTAGCAATCAGCCCCAGCATTTT. The chain recombines TRBV20-1 with TRBJ1-5; the D is unclear. The germline V gene has CDR1 DFQATT and CDR2 SNEGSKA (reference sequence). CDR3 length equals 12 residues. V lost 5 bases and J lost 0, with 5 bases in between.

This clonotype has at least ten counts. The CDR3 loop is CSAMEAGGGSNYGYTF. CDR3 coding DNA: TGCAGCGCCATGGAGGCGGGCGGCGGTTCTAACTATGGCTACACCTTC. The rearrangement joins TRBV29-1 to TRBJ1-2; D remains unclear. Germline CDR1 reads SQVTM; CDR2 reads ANQGSEA. V was cut by 7 bases and J by 0 bases, with 21 bases left in between. CDR3 length: 16 residues.

This clonotype was counted many times. The chain recombines TRBV28 with TRBJ1-2, with D uncertain. This CDR3 spans 15 amino acids. From germline, CDR1 is MDHEN and CDR2 SYDVKM. Trimming took off 3 bases at V and 3 bases at J, with 14 bases between the two ends. This chain's CDR3 is CASSFPRRAYYGYTF. The CDR3 coding sequence is TGTGCCAGCAGTTTCCCGCGGAGGGCTTACTATGGCTACACCTTC.